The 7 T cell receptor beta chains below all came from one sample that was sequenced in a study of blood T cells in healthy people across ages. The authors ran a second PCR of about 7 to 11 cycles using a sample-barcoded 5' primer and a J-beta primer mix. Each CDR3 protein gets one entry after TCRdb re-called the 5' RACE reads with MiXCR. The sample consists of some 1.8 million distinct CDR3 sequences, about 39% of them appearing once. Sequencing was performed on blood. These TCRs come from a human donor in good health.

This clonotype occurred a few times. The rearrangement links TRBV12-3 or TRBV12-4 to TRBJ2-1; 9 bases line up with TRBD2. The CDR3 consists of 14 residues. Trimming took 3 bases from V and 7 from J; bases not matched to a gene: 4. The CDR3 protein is CASSLWLAGNEQFF. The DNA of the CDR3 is TGTGCCAGCAGTTTGTGGCTAGCGGGGAATGAGCAGTTCTTC.

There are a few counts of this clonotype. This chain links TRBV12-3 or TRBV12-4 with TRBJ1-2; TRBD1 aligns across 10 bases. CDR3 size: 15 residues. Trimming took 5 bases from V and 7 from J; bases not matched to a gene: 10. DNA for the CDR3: TGTGCCAGCAGTCTGGGACCGGGACAGGGGTTTGGCTACACCTTC. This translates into CASSLGPGQGFGYTF.

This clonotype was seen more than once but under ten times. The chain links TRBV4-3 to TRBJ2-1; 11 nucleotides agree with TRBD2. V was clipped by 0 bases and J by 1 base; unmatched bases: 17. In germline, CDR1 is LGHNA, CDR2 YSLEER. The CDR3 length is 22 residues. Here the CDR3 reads CASSQDRASASGGRSSYNEQFF. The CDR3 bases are TGCGCCAGCAGCCAAGATAGGGCCTCGGCTAGCGGGGGGCGGAGTTCCTACAATGAGCAGTTCTTC.

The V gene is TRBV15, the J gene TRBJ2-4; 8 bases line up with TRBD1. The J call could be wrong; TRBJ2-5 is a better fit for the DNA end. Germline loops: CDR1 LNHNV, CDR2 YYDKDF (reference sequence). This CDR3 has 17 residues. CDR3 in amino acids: CATSRGLVDREQETQYF. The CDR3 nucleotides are TGTGCCACCAGCAGAGGACTCGTGGACAGGGAGCAGGAGACCCAGTACTTC.

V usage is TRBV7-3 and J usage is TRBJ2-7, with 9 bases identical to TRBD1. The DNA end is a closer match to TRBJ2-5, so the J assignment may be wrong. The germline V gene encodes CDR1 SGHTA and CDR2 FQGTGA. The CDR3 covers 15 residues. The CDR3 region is CASSATRTGVETQYF. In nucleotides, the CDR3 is TGTGCCAGCAGCGCTACCCGGACAGGGGTCGAGACCCAGTACTTC.

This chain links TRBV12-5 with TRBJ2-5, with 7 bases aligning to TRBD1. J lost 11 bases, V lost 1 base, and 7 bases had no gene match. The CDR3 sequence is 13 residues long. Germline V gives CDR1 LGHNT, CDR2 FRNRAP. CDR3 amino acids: CASGLGGGNEQYF. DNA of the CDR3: TGTGCTAGTGGTTTGGGAGGGGGCAATGAGCAGTACTTC.

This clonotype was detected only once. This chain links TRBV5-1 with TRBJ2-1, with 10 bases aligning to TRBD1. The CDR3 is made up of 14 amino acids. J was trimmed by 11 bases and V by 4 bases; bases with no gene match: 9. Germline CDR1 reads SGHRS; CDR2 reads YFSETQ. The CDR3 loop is CASSLRTGGDKQFF. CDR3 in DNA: TGCGCCAGCAGCCTACGGACAGGGGGGGATAAGCAGTTCTTC.